These 11 T cell receptor beta chains originate from one sample sequenced in a study of T cells in Graves' hyperthyroidism and ophthalmopathy. There were TCR beta CDR3 regions amplified from RNA transcripts. An initial round of RT-PCR targeting the TCR CDR3 relied on the HTBI primer set. A single record per CDR3 protein comes from TCRdb applying MiXCR to the multiplex PCR reads. The sample consists of approximately 210,000 distinct CDR3 sequences, 15% to 20% of them appearing once. Source material: blood. The receptors stem from a middle-aged man with Graves' hyperthyroidism.

This clonotype was detected ten times or more. This chain links TRBV18 with TRBJ1-1; unclear D gene. The CDR3 contains 13 residues. V lost 3 bases to trimming and J lost 7 bases, with 12 bases between them. Germline values: CDR1 KGHSH, CDR2 LQKENI. The CDR3 reads CASSPGLRNEAFF. The CDR3 nucleotides are TGTGCCAGCTCACCCGGTTTGAGGAATGAAGCTTTCTTT.

The CDR3 here is CASSLKASGTSTDTQYF. The CDR3 DNA reads TGTGCCAGCAGCTTAAAAGCAAGCGGGACGAGCACAGATACGCAGTATTTT. The chain couples TRBV7-3 to TRBJ2-3; 7 nucleotides align to TRBD2. There are 17 residues in the CDR3. In germline, CDR1 is SGHTA, CDR2 FQGTGA. Losses at the gene ends were 1 base for V and 0 bases for J; bases not matched to a gene: 7.

This clonotype came up many times. The rearrangement uses TRBV20-1 and TRBJ2-7; 7 bases fit TRBD1. The germline CDR1 and CDR2 sequences are DFQATT and SNEGSKA (reference sequence). The CDR3 loop spans 14 amino acids. The ends lost 3 bases at V and 3 bases at J; junction bases unmatched: 8. CDR3 loop: CSASRSTGSYEQYF. CDR3 nucleotides: TGCAGTGCTAGTAGGTCGACAGGGAGCTACGAGCAGTACTTC.

V and J are TRBV28 and TRBJ2-2; D could derive from TRBD1 or TRBD2 (5 bases each). Germline V gives CDR1 MDHEN, CDR2 SYDVKM. V lost 1 base, J lost 4 bases, and 13 bases lay in between. CDR3 length equals 16 residues. CDR3 bases: TGTGCCAGCAGTTTATATGAAGGGGAGAGCACCGGGGAGCTGTTTTTT. As protein: CASSLYEGESTGELFF.

This chain's CDR3 is CASSLSSGRTQDTQYF. The DNA for the CDR3 is TGTGCCAGCAGCCTTTCTAGCGGGAGAACACAGGATACGCAGTATTTT. V gene TRBV7-2 combines with J gene TRBJ2-3; 10 bases match TRBD2. The ends lost 5 bases at V and 6 bases at J; junction bases unmatched: 11. This CDR3 comprises 16 residues. CDR1 is SGHTA and CDR2 is FQGNSA in the germline V gene.

V usage is TRBV5-1 and J usage is TRBJ2-1, with a tentative D call TRBD1 (5 bases). CDR3 length: 15 residues. V lost 2 bases and J lost 6, with 15 bases in between. Germline V gives CDR1 SGHRS, CDR2 YFSETQ. CDR3 amino acids: CASSFRQGLINEQFF. The CDR3 DNA sequence: TGCGCCAGCAGCTTTCGGCAGGGTTTAATCAATGAGCAGTTCTTC.

The CDR3: CASSLIGGRGEQYF. CDR3 DNA sequence: TGTGCCAGCAGCTTAATAGGTGGCCGGGGGGAGCAGTACTTC. J is TRBJ2-7 and V is TRBV7-8, with a possible D match to TRBD2 (6 bases). The V end was cut by 2 bases, the J end by 7 bases, with 15 bases between. This CDR3 has 14 amino acids. CDR1 is SGHVS, CDR2 FQNEAQ, per germline.

This clonotype has a count of ten or more. This rearrangement joins TRBV13 to TRBJ1-1; no definite D call. V was pared by 5 bases and J by 3 bases, with 7 bases between. The CDR3 consists of 12 residues. The V gene's germline CDR1 is PRHDT and CDR2 FYEKMQ (reference sequence). CDR3 sequence reads: CASSPAYTEAFF. The DNA for the CDR3 is TGTGCCAGCAGCCCCGCTTACACTGAAGCTTTCTTT.

The gene calls are TRBV14 and TRBJ1-1, with a possible D match to TRBD1 (6 bases). The CDR3 sequence is 16 residues long. Germline V gene lookup returns CDR1 SGHDN and CDR2 FVKESK. Trimming left V 5 bases short and J 5 bases short, with 21 bases between. CDR3 nucleotide sequence: TGTGCCAGCAGCTACAGGGATGGAGCCGTCTGGACTGAAGCTTTCTTT. Translation: CASSYRDGAVWTEAFF. Based on the CDR3 plus reference TRBV14 and TRBJ1-1, the full variable domain is EAGVTQFPSHSVIEKGQTVTLRCDPISGHDNLYWYRRVMGKEIKFLLHFVKESKQDESGMPNNRFLAERTGGTYSTLKVQPAELEDSGVYFCASSYRDGAVWTEAFFGQGTRLTVV.

This clonotype was recorded a few times. This chain joins TRBV6-4 and TRBJ2-7; TRBD1 agrees at 7 bases. This CDR3 is built from 15 residues. J was trimmed by 2 bases and V by 7 bases; bases with no gene match: 11. From germline, CDR1 is MRHNA and CDR2 SNTAGT. The CDR3 loop reads CASMPRQGLAYEQYF. The DNA for the CDR3 is TGTGCCAGCATGCCCAGACAGGGTCTAGCCTACGAGCAGTACTTC.

In its sample, this clonotype was seen many times. This chain joins TRBV6-1 and TRBJ2-3; no definite D call. The ends were cut back, 2 bases at V and 3 bases at J, with 9 bases in the middle. Looked up from germline, CDR1 is MNHNS and CDR2 is SASEGT. The CDR3 consists of 14 residues. The CDR3 loop reads CASSERVRTDTQYF. The CDR3 DNA sequence: TGTGCCAGCAGTGAAAGAGTGAGGACAGATACGCAGTATTTT.